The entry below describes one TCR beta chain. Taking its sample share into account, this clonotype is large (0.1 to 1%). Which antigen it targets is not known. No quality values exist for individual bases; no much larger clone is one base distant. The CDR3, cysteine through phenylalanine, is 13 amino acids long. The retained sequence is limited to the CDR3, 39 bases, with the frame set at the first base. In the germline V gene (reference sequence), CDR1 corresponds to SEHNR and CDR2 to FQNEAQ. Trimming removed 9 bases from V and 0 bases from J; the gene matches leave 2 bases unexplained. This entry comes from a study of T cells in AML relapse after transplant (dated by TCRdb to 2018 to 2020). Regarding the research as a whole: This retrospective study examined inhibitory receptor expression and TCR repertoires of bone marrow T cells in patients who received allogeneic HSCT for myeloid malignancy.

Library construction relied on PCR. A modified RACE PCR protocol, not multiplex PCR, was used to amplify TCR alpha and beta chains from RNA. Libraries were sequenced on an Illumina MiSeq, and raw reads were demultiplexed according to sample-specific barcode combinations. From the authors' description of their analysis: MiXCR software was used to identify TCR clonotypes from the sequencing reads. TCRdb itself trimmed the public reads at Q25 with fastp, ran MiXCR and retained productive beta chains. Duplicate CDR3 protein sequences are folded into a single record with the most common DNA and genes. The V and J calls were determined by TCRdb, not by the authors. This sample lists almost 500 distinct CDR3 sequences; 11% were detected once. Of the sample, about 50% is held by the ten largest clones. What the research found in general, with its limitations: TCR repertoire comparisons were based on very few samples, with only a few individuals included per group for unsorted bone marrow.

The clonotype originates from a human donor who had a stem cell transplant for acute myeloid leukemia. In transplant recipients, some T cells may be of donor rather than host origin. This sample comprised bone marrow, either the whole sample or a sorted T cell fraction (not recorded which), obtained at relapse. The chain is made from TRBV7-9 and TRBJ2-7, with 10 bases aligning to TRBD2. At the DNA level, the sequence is TGTGCCAGTGGGACTAGCGACTCCTACGAGCAGTACTTC. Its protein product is CASGTSDSYEQYF.